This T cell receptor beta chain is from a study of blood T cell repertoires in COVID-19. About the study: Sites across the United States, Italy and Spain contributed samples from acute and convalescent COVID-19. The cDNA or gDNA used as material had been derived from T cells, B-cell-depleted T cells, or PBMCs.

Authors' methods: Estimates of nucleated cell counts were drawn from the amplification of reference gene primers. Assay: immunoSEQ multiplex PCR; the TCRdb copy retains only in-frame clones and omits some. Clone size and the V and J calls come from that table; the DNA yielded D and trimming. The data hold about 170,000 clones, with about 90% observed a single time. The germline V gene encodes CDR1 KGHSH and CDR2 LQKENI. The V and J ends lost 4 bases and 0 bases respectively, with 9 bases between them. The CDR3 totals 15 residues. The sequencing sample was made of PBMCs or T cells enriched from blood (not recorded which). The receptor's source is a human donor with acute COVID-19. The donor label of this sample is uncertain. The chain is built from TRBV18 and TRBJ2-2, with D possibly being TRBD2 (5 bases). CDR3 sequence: CASSQLDSNTGELFF. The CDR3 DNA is TGTGCCAGCTCACAACTAGACTCGAACACCGGGGAGCTGTTTTTT.